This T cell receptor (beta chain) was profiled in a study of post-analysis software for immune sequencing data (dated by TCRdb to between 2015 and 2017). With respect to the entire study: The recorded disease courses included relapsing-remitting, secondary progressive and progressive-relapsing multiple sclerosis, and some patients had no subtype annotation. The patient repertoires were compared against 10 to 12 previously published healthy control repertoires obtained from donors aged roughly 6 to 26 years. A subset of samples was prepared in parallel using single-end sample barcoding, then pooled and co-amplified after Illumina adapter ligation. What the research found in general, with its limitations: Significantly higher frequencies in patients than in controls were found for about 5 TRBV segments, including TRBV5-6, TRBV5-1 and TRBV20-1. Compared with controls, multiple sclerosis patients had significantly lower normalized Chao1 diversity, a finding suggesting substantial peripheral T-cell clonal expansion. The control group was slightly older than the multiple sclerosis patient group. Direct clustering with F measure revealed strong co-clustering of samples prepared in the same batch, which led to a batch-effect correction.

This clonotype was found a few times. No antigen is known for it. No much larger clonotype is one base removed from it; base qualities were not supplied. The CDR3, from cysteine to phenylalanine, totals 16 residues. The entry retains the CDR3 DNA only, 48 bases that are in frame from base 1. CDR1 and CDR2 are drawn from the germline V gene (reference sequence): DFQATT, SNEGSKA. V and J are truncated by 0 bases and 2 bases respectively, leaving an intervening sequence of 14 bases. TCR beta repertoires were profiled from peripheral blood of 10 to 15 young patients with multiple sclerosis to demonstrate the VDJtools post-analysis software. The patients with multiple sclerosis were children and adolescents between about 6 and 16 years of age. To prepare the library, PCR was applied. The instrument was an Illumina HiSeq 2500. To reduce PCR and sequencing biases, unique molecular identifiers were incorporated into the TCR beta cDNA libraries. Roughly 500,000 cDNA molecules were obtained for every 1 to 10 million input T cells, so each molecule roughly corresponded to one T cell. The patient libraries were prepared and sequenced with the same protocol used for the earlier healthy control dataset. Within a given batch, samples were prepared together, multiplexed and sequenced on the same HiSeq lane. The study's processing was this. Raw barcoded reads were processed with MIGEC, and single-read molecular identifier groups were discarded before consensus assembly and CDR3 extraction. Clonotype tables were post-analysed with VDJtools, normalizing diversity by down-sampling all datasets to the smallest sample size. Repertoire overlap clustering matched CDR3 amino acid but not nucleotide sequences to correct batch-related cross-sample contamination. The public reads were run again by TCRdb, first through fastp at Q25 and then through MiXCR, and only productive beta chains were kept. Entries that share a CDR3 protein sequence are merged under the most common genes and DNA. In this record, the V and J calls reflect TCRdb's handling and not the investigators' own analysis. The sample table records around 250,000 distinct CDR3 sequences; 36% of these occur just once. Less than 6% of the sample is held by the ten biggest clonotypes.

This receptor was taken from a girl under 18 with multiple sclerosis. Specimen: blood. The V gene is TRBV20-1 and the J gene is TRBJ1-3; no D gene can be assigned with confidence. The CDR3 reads CSARDWAVRAGNTIYF. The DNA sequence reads TGCAGTGCTAGAGATTGGGCGGTCCGAGCTGGAAACACCATATATTTT.